Listed below are T cell receptor beta chains from one sample, sequenced in a study of T-cell memory formation after mild COVID-19. Via MiXCR, TCRdb re-called the 5' RACE reads, giving one row per CDR3 protein. The sample records around 530,000 distinct CDR3 sequences, about a fifth being singletons. Material for sequencing was PBMCs or a T cell subset sorted from them (not recorded which). These TCRs come from an adult woman who had mild COVID-19 (a few samples of this study predate the infection). Cell type and time point are not known. Both conserved end residues are part of each CDR3. Each record gives: V gene, J gene, clone size, D gene, CDR3 protein, CDR3 DNA. The D gene is left open where the match is weak. Clone size is stated in some rows and not others, as once, few, many or a class when expanded.

TRBV6-1,TRBJ1-2,NA,NA,CASSDVGTAGYTF,TGTGCCAGCAGCGACGTCGGGACCGCTGGCTACACCTTC
TRBV6-2/TRBV6-3,TRBJ2-4,few,TRBD1,CARREQGSKNIQYF,TGTGCCAGGAGAGAACAGGGGTCCAAAAACATTCAGTACTTC
TRBV20-1,TRBJ2-2,few,NA,CSARGRVTGELFF,TGCAGTGCTAGAGGACGGGTCACCGGGGAGCTGTTTTTT
TRBV13,TRBJ2-1,NA,NA,CASSLGSHNEQFF,TGTGCCAGCAGCTTAGGCAGCCACAATGAGCAGTTCTTC
TRBV11-3,TRBJ2-7,NA,NA,CASSYTHEQYF,TGTGCCAGCAGTTATACCCACGAGCAGTACTTC
TRBV7-9,TRBJ2-3,NA,NA,CASSSWRTDTQYF,TGTGCCAGCAGCTCATGGAGGACAGATACGCAGTATTTT
TRBV12-3/TRBV12-4,TRBJ1-1,NA,NA,CASSPLIANTEAFF,TGTGCCAGCAGTCCCCTGATAGCGAACACTGAAGCTTTCTTT
TRBV4-3,TRBJ2-7,NA,NA,CASSQGDGYEQYF,TGCGCCAGCAGCCAAGGGGACGGCTACGAGCAGTACTTC
TRBV24-1,TRBJ2-3,many,NA,CATSHRDGVEDTQYF,TGTGCCACCAGCCACCGGGACGGTGTTGAGGATACGCAGTATTTT
TRBV5-6,TRBJ2-1,few,TRBD2,CARTGLAGNNEQFF,TGTGCCAGGACGGGACTAGCGGGAAACAATGAGCAGTTCTTC
TRBV9,TRBJ1-1,few,NA,CASSLRGDYTEAFF,TGTGCCAGCAGCCTCCGGGGGGACTACACTGAAGCTTTCTTT
TRBV12-3/TRBV12-4,TRBJ2-3,few,TRBD1,CASRPWTGMADTQYF,TGTGCCAGCAGGCCCTGGACAGGGATGGCAGATACGCAGTATTTT
TRBV27,TRBJ2-3,NA,NA,CASSSIDQAADTQYF,TGTGCCAGCAGTTCTATCGATCAGGCGGCAGATACGCAGTATTTT
TRBV7-6,TRBJ1-2,few,NA,CASSLGLQGSSYTF,TGTGCCAGCAGCTTAGGGTTACAGGGTAGTAGCTACACCTTC
TRBV20-1,TRBJ2-5,few,NA,CSARQVADQETQYF,TGCAGTGCTAGACAGGTTGCGGACCAAGAGACCCAGTACTTC
TRBV12-3/TRBV12-4,TRBJ2-2,NA,TRBD1,CASSLLTGDPTGELFF,TGTGCCAGCAGTTTGTTGACAGGGGACCCCACCGGGGAGCTGTTTTTT
TRBV7-8,TRBJ2-3,few,NA,CASSLDPLEAGTDTQYF,TGTGCCAGCAGCTTAGATCCCCTAGAGGCAGGCACAGATACGCAGTATTTT
TRBV3-1,TRBJ2-2,few,NA,CASSHGRSGELFF,TGTGCCAGCAGCCATGGGCGTTCCGGGGAGCTGTTTTTT
TRBV3-1,TRBJ2-3,few,NA,CASRTSSTDTQYF,TGTGCCAGCCGGACTTCTAGCACAGATACGCAGTATTTT
TRBV7-6,TRBJ2-3,NA,TRBD2,CASSLSGAPSTDTQYF,TGTGCCAGCAGCCTTAGCGGGGCCCCAAGCACAGATACGCAGTATTTT
TRBV5-1,TRBJ1-2,NA,NA,CASSLASGAYGYTF,TGCGCCAGCAGCTTGGCCTCTGGAGCCTATGGCTACACCTTC
TRBV18,TRBJ2-1,NA,NA,CASSPLGKGVNEQFF,TGTGCCAGCTCACCACTCGGTAAGGGTGTCAATGAGCAGTTCTTC
TRBV6-4,TRBJ1-1,few,TRBD1,CANTRQGAFAPQEAFF,TGTGCCAACACAAGACAGGGGGCCTTCGCACCCCAGGAGGCTTTCTTT
TRBV9,TRBJ2-3,few,NA,CASSVVGGMATDTQYF,TGTGCCAGCAGCGTAGTGGGCGGGATGGCGACAGATACGCAGTATTTT
TRBV4-1,TRBJ1-2,few,NA,CASSPSTTNYGYTF,TGCGCCAGCAGCCCTTCCACGACTAACTATGGCTACACCTTC
TRBV6-5,TRBJ2-5,few,NA,CASSYRLRETQYF,TGTGCCAGCAGTTACAGACTCCGAGAGACCCAGTACTTC
TRBV11-2,TRBJ2-2,NA,TRBD1,CASSLPPDRGDTGELFF,TGTGCCAGCAGCTTACCGCCCGACAGGGGCGATACCGGGGAGCTGTTTTTT
TRBV4-1,TRBJ1-3,few,NA,CASSHPGHNYSGNTIYF,TGCGCCAGCAGCCATCCGGGACACAATTACTCTGGAAACACCATATATTTT
TRBV5-5,TRBJ2-7,NA,TRBD1,CASSNRGQGEYEQYF,TGTGCCAGCAGCAACCGGGGACAGGGGGAGTACGAGCAGTACTTC
TRBV6-1,TRBJ2-5,few,NA,CASSELGGPREETQYF,TGTGCCAGCAGTGAATTGGGGGGGCCTCGGGAAGAGACCCAGTACTTC
TRBV15,TRBJ2-5,NA,NA,CATSRGQNQETQYF,TGTGCCACCAGCAGGGGACAAAACCAAGAGACCCAGTACTTC
TRBV12-3/TRBV12-4,TRBJ1-5,NA,NA,CASSRGVGNQPQHF,TGTGCCAGCAGCCGGGGGGTGGGCAATCAGCCCCAGCATTTT
TRBV4-3,TRBJ2-7,NA,NA,CASSQVGSDFTYEQYF,TGCGCCAGCAGCCAAGTAGGAAGCGACTTCACCTACGAGCAGTACTTC
TRBV11-2,TRBJ2-3,few,NA,CASSLLTSQDTQYF,TGTGCCAGCAGCTTACTAACTTCACAGGATACGCAGTATTTT
TRBV5-1,TRBJ2-7,many,NA,CASSPGLSSYEQYF,TGCGCCAGCAGCCCGGGACTGAGCTCCTACGAGCAGTACTTC
TRBV29-1,TRBJ2-1,few,NA,CSVWDSHNEQFF,TGCAGCGTGTGGGACTCCCACAATGAGCAGTTCTTC
TRBV5-1,TRBJ2-1,many,NA,CASSLTDSYNEQFF,TGCGCCAGCAGCTTAACCGATTCCTACAATGAGCAGTTCTTC
TRBV10-3,TRBJ2-7,few,TRBD2,CAIKVGLAGGPPQYF,TGTGCCATCAAGGTGGGACTAGCGGGAGGGCCTCCGCAGTACTTC
TRBV23-1,TRBJ2-1,few,TRBD1,CASIRTRDRDYNEQFF,TGCGCCAGCATCAGAACGAGGGACAGAGACTACAATGAGCAGTTCTTC